Listed here are 12 T cell receptor beta chains from one sample, sequenced in a study of control samples from healthy donors and cancer patients. Method: immunoSEQ multiplex PCR; TCRdb's copy keeps in-frame clones and lacks some. The sample has 130,000 or so clones, approximately 89% seen once. The sample was PBMCs. The origin of the receptors is a middle-aged man with head and neck cancer.

In its sample, this clone was seen once. The V gene is TRBV3-1 (or the pseudogene TRBV3-2), the J gene TRBJ2-1; 10 nucleotides align to TRBD2. Germline CDR1 is LGHDT and CDR2 is YNNKEL (reference sequence). This CDR3 is built from 17 residues. The trim removed 0 bases at V and 5 bases at J, leaving 7 bases unmatched. The CDR3 spells CASSQDRTSGEHNEQFF. CDR3 coding DNA: TGTGCCAGCAGCCAAGATAGAACTAGCGGGGAGCACAATGAGCAGTTCTTC.

The chain links TRBV27 to TRBJ1-2; D is unclear. Trimming cost V 0 bases and J 1 base, with 6 bases left between them. This CDR3 comprises 14 residues. The germline V gene encodes CDR1 MNHEY and CDR2 SMNVEV (reference sequence). CDR3 sequence reads: CASSLSYSNYGYTF. The CDR3 DNA reads TGTGCCAGCAGTTTATCTTACAGTAACTATGGCTACACCTTC.

Here the CDR3 reads CATSRGRDYEQYF. Written as DNA, the CDR3 is TGTGCCACCAGCAGGGGGCGGGACTACGAGCAGTACTTC. This rearrangement joins TRBV15 to TRBJ2-7; D might be TRBD2 (6 bases). The CDR3 runs to 13 residues. Germline V lookup: CDR1 LNHNV, CDR2 YYDKDF (reference sequence). Trimming left V 3 bases short and J 3 bases short, with 9 bases between.

The chain carries TRBV7-9 and TRBJ2-1, with D possibly matching TRBD2 (6 bases). This CDR3 is built from 15 residues. V dropped 3 bases and J dropped 4 bases, with 13 bases sitting between them. Germline CDR1 and CDR2: SEHNR and FQNEAQ (reference sequence). CDR3 sequence (DNA): TGTGCCAGCAGCTTCGGCGGGATGCTATACAATGAGCAGTTCTTC. This translates into CASSFGGMLYNEQFF.

This chain joins TRBV5-1 and TRBJ1-1; tentatively, D is TRBD1 (5 bases). Germline V CDR1 and CDR2: SGHRS, YFSETQ. The V end lost 0 bases, the J end lost 0 bases, and 9 bases lay between the germline ends. The CDR3 covers 15 residues. CDR3 region: CASSLGWGLNTEAFF. DNA for the CDR3: TGCGCCAGCAGCTTGGGGTGGGGGTTGAACACTGAAGCTTTCTTT.

This chain uses TRBV7-9 with TRBJ2-1; 8 bases align to TRBD2. J lost 0 bases, V lost 6 bases, and 13 bases had no gene match. Germline CDR1 reads SEHNR; CDR2 reads FQNEAQ (reference sequence). This CDR3 spans 18 amino acids. CDR3 nucleotides: TGTGCCAGCAGGGAGCCCCCAGAGCGGGAGAGCTCCTACAATGAGCAGTTCTTC. Translating it yields CASREPPERESSYNEQFF.

The gene calls are TRBV12-3 or TRBV12-4 and TRBJ2-1; D is undetermined. The V and J ends lost 4 bases and 14 bases respectively, with 15 bases between them. The CDR3 is 12 amino acids. The CDR3 nucleotides are TGTGCCAGCAGTTCCGACTTTATCGGCGAGTTCTTC. Translating it yields CASSSDFIGEFF.

CDR3 loop: CATSDRSGTAYGYTF. CDR3 DNA: TGTGCCACCAGTGACCGATCCGGGACAGCCTATGGCTACACCTTC. The chain couples TRBV24-1 to TRBJ1-2; 7 positions agree with TRBD1. Germline V gives CDR1 KGHDR, CDR2 SFDVKD. With 4 bases clipped from V and 4 bases from J, the junction kept 8 bases outside the gene matches. CDR3 length equals 15 residues.

V gene TRBV25-1 combines with J gene TRBJ2-7, with 11 bases that match TRBD2. Germline values: CDR1 MGHDK, CDR2 SYGVNS. Trimming cost V 4 bases and J 12 bases; bases outside gene matches: 14. CDR3 size: 15 residues. CDR3 sequence (DNA): TGTGCCAGCAGTGGCGCCGGGACTAGCGGAACCTATTGGTACTTC. Translating gives CASSGAGTSGTYWYF.

The rearrangement links TRBV3-1 (or the pseudogene TRBV3-2) to TRBJ2-1, with D tentatively TRBD1 (6 bases). The CDR3 has 14 amino acids. With 4 bases removed from V and 4 bases from J, the gap between germline ends came to 11 bases. Germline V CDR1 and CDR2: LGHDT, YNNKEL (reference sequence). CDR3 region: CASSPTGSYNEQFF. CDR3 in DNA: TGTGCCAGCAGCCCGACAGGTAGTTACAATGAGCAGTTCTTC.

V and J are TRBV12-3 or TRBV12-4 and TRBJ1-1, with 11 positions matching TRBD1. CDR3 size: 13 residues. With V trimmed by 5 bases and J by 8 bases, 4 bases remained unmatched. CDR3 residues: CASSRTGGTEAFF. DNA of the CDR3: TGTGCCAGCAGTCGGACAGGGGGCACAGAAGCTTTCTTT.

The rearrangement uses TRBV29-1 and TRBJ2-1; D could derive from TRBD1 or TRBD2 (6 bases each). The ends were cut back, 1 base at V and 2 bases at J, with 24 bases in the middle. The CDR3 runs to 19 residues. Germline V lookup: CDR1 SQVTM, CDR2 ANQGSEA. The DNA for the CDR3 is TGCAGCGTTGAAGGTAACGGGGGCGCATGGGACCGAACCTACAATGAGCAGTTCTTC. This gives the protein CSVEGNGGAWDRTYNEQFF.